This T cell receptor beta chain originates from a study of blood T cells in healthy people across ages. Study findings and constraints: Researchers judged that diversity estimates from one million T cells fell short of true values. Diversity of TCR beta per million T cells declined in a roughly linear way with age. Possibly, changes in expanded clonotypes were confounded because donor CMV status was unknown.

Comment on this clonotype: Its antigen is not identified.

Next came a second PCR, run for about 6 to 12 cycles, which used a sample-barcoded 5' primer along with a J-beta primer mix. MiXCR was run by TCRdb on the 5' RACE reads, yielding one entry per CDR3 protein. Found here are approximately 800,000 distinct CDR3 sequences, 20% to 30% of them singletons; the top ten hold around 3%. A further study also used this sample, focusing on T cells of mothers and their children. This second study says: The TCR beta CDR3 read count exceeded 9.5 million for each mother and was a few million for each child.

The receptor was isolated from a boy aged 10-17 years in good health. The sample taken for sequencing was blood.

The CDR3 loop is CAWRGGYDYEQYF. For the CDR3, the DNA is TGTGCCTGGCGGGGGGGCTACGACTACGAGCAGTACTTC. V and J are TRBV14 and TRBJ2-7, with TRBD2 identical over 9 bases. The CDR3 sequence is 13 residues long. From germline, CDR1 is SGHDN and CDR2 FVKESK. The V segment lost 11 bases and the J segment 3 bases; nucleotides outside the gene matches: 8. Combining the CDR3 with reference TRBV14 and TRBJ2-7 gives the whole variable domain EAGVTQFPSHSVIEKGQTVTLRCDPISGHDNLYWYRRVMGKEIKFLLHFVKESKQDESGMPNNRFLAERTGGTYSTLKVQPAELEDSGVYFCAWRGGYDYEQYFGPGTRLTVT.